One sample yielded the 6 T cell receptor beta chains listed below, sequenced in a study of identical twins. TCRdb used MiXCR to reprocess the 5' RACE reads, holding one entry per CDR3 protein. The data contain approximately 210,000 distinct CDR3 sequences, over 5% of them singletons. The same data also contributed to another study, on T cells expressing NK-cell markers.

Specimen: CD8+ T cells sorted from blood. The receptors were gathered from a woman under 30 in good health.

The CDR3 region is CASSVAPSPDEYNEQFF. The CDR3 DNA sequence: TGTGCCAGCAGCGTAGCTCCGTCGCCGGATGAGTACAATGAGCAGTTCTTC. This chain joins TRBV9 and TRBJ2-1; D is undetermined. CDR1 is SGDLS, CDR2 YYNGEE, per germline. The V and J ends lost 0 bases and 4 bases respectively, with 17 bases between them. The CDR3 length is 17 residues.

This clonotype has a count of ten or more. V usage is TRBV24-1 and J usage is TRBJ2-3; D is possibly TRBD1 or TRBD2 (5 bases each). Per germline, CDR1 KGHDR and CDR2 SFDVKD. V dropped 8 bases and J dropped 3 bases, with 17 bases sitting between them. The CDR3 runs to 15 residues. The CDR3 DNA reads TGTGCCACCATGCAGGGTCCCCCGGGGACAGATACGCAGTATTTT. Amino acids: CATMQGPPGTDTQYF.

This chain links TRBV20-1 with TRBJ1-1; perhaps TRBD1 as D (5 bases). Per germline, CDR1 DFQATT and CDR2 SNEGSKA (reference sequence). CDR3 size: 16 residues. Between the trimmed V and J ends, which lost 0 bases and 4 bases, there was a span of 18 bases. This chain's CDR3 is CSARDEGAGGITEAFF. CDR3 DNA: TGCAGTGCTAGAGATGAGGGAGCGGGGGGGATCACTGAAGCTTTCTTT.

This clonotype has a count of ten or more. The J gene is TRBJ1-2, the V gene TRBV12-3 or TRBV12-4; perhaps TRBD1 as D (5 bases). This CDR3 has 13 amino acids. V lost 10 bases to trimming and J lost 2 bases, with 14 bases between them. Here the CDR3 reads CAIFGGANYGYTF. CDR3 coding DNA: TGTGCCATCTTTGGCGGGGCGAACTATGGCTACACCTTC.

The chain is built from TRBV6-1 and TRBJ1-6, with a weak D call TRBD1 (6 bases). V gave up 7 bases and J gave up 12 bases, with 22 bases separating them. The CDR3 spans 15 residues. Germline V gives CDR1 MNHNS, CDR2 SASEGT. Here the CDR3 reads CASIATGGSLGPLHF. The CDR3 DNA reads TGTGCCAGCATTGCGACAGGCGGTTCTTTAGGACCCCTCCACTTT.

The V gene is TRBV11-2, the J gene TRBJ2-7; 13 bases align to TRBD2. The CDR3 spans 16 residues. Germline trimming cut 4 bases from V and 4 bases from J; bases unmatched to any gene: 7. Germline-derived CDR1 and CDR2 are SGHAT and FQNNGV. This CDR3 is CASSSLAGGSLYEQYF. The CDR3 nucleotides read TGTGCCAGCAGCTCACTAGCGGGAGGGTCCCTGTACGAGCAGTACTTC.